The 28 T cell receptor beta chains below were found in one sample sequenced in a study of shared clonotypes between healthy human individuals. As defined, naive CD8 cells were CD45RO-negative and positively selected for CCR7, with terminally differentiated effector memory CD45RA+ cells excluded. The data were produced by immunoSEQ multiplex PCR, yet TCRdb's version contains in-frame clones alone and is incomplete. The sample includes around 1,900,000 clones, around 93% of them seen just once. Sequenced sample: naive CD8+ T cells from PBMCs. The receptors were sampled from a man between 18 and 29 years old in good health. Some clones in this sample may be carry-over from other donors' samples.

The chain carries TRBV7-9 and TRBJ2-3, with TRBD2 matching 9 bases. CDR1 is SEHNR, CDR2 FQNEAQ, per germline (reference sequence). The CDR3 runs 18 residues. The ends lost 6 bases at V and 2 bases at J; junction bases unmatched: 15. In DNA, the CDR3 is TGTGCCAGCAGTCCCCGAGTGGCTAGCGGGACTACCACAGATACGCAGTATTTT. Its protein product is CASSPRVASGTTTDTQYF.

This clone was seen once. The rearrangement uses TRBV6-4 and TRBJ2-3; 7 bases agree with TRBD2. The CDR3 has 15 amino acids. With 0 bases clipped from V and 4 bases from J, the junction kept 4 bases outside the gene matches. Germline CDR1 and CDR2: MRHNA and SNTAGT. The CDR3 reads CASSDSAGVADTQYF. The CDR3 DNA sequence: TGTGCCAGCAGTGACTCTGCGGGAGTAGCAGATACGCAGTATTTT.

The gene calls are TRBV2 and TRBJ1-2; D gene ambiguous. Germline CDR1 reads SNHLY; CDR2 reads FYNNEI. The CDR3 has 16 residues. Between the trimmed V and J ends, which lost 3 bases and 0 bases, there was a span of 14 bases. The CDR3 here is CASSERSGPPNYGYTF. CDR3 in DNA: TGTGCCAGCAGTGAGAGATCGGGCCCACCTAACTATGGCTACACCTTC.

The gene calls are TRBV4-1 and TRBJ1-4; D is unresolved. CDR1 is MGHRA, CDR2 YSYEKL, per germline. V was trimmed by 0 bases and J by 8 bases, leaving 7 bases between them. This CDR3 spans 13 amino acids. The CDR3: CASSQDHREKLFF. The DNA for the CDR3 is TGCGCCAGCAGCCAAGATCACAGAGAAAAACTGTTTTTT.

V gene TRBV5-1 combines with J gene TRBJ2-7, with TRBD2 matching 7 bases. With 2 bases clipped from V and 0 bases from J, the junction kept 2 bases outside the gene matches. The CDR3 length is 14 residues. Per germline, CDR1 SGHRS and CDR2 YFSETQ. CDR3 bases: TGCGCCAGCAGCTTCGGACTAGACTCCTACGAGCAGTACTTC. Encoded protein: CASSFGLDSYEQYF.

V usage is TRBV18 and J usage is TRBJ1-5, with D unclear. CDR1 and CDR2 from the germline V gene are KGHSH and LQKENI. V lost 4 bases, J lost 2 bases, and 12 bases lay in between. The CDR3 sequence is 15 residues long. The CDR3 is CASSHRREGNQPQHF. Here the CDR3 DNA reads TGTGCCAGCTCACACCGGCGGGAGGGCAATCAGCCCCAGCATTTT.

The V call is TRBV5-1, the J call TRBJ2-7; TRBD1 aligns across 9 bases. Germline CDR1 reads SGHRS; CDR2 reads YFSETQ. There are 15 residues in the CDR3. The V segment lost 0 bases and the J segment 5 bases; nucleotides outside the gene matches: 6. DNA for the CDR3: TGCGCCAGCAGCTTGGGGACAGGGGAAGGAAACGAGCAGTACTTC. This sequence encodes CASSLGTGEGNEQYF.

This clone was detected once. This CDR3 is also generated by other DNA sequences in the sample. The rearrangement joins TRBV6-5 to TRBJ2-7, with 13 bases fitting TRBD2. Trimming cost V 5 bases and J 7 bases; bases outside gene matches: 8. The CDR3 runs 15 residues. The germline CDR1 and CDR2 sequences are MNHEY and SVGAGI. The CDR3 here is CASSPGLAGVREQYF. CDR3 coding DNA: TGTGCCAGCAGTCCTGGACTAGCGGGAGTTAGGGAGCAGTACTTC.

This chain uses TRBV28 with TRBJ2-2; the D call may be TRBD1 or TRBD2 (5 bases each). V lost 5 bases to trimming and J lost 3 bases, with 16 bases between them. This CDR3 contains 16 residues. Germline V gives CDR1 MDHEN, CDR2 SYDVKM. The CDR3 protein is CASSLPWGIDTGELFF. CDR3 bases: TGTGCCAGCAGTCTCCCTTGGGGGATCGACACCGGGGAGCTGTTTTTT.

The gene calls are TRBV9 and TRBJ2-2; weak D call: TRBD1 (5 bases). Germline V gene sequence: CDR1 SGDLS, CDR2 YYNGEE. The V and J ends lost 5 bases and 5 bases respectively, with 13 bases between them. This CDR3 spans 14 amino acids. The CDR3 sequence is CASRDTPGTGELFF. The CDR3 DNA reads as TGTGCCAGCAGAGATACACCAGGGACCGGGGAGCTGTTTTTT.

The chain has TRBV7-9 and TRBJ2-5; the D gene could be TRBD1 or TRBD2 (5 bases each). This CDR3 has 16 amino acids. V lost 5 bases and J 2 bases, leaving 18 bases between the germline ends. Germline lookup yields CDR1 SEHNR and CDR2 FQNEAQ (reference sequence). This chain's CDR3 is CASSLPPGREQETQYF. In DNA form, the CDR3 reads TGTGCCAGCAGCCTCCCCCCGGGACGGGAACAAGAGACCCAGTACTTC. Full variable domain (outside the CDR3, taken from reference TRBV7-9 and TRBJ2-5): DTGVSQNPRHKITKRGQNVTFRCDPISEHNRLYWYRQTLGQGPEFLTYFQNEAQLEKSRLLSDRFSAERPKGSFSTLEIQRTEQGDSAMYLCASSLPPGREQETQYFGPGTRLLVL.

The genes are TRBV6-6 and TRBJ2-5, with D possibly TRBD2 on 6 matching bases. Looked up from germline, CDR1 is MNHNY and CDR2 is SVGAGI (reference sequence). CDR3 size: 14 residues. V was cut by 8 bases and J by 5 bases, with 18 bases left in between. The CDR3 DNA is TGTGCCAGCGGCCGGGACTCGGCCAGGGAGACCCAGTACTTC. This encodes CASGRDSARETQYF.

In DNA form, the CDR3 reads TGTGCCAGCAGCTTAGCCGCCCTGGGCGAAGCTAACTATGGCTACACCTTC. Its protein is CASSLAALGEANYGYTF. The chain carries TRBV7-9 and TRBJ1-2; D remains ambiguous. Trimming shortened V by 0 bases and J by 0 bases, and 14 bases separated the two germline ends. The V gene's germline CDR1 is SEHNR and CDR2 FQNEAQ (reference sequence). The CDR3 has 17 residues.

In this sample, this clone turned up once. The V and J genes are TRBV5-5 and TRBJ1-4; 7 nucleotides agree with TRBD1. After removal of 4 bases from V and 0 bases from J, the junction contained 6 bases not matched to a gene. The CDR3 runs to 16 residues. Germline CDR1 reads SGHKS; CDR2 reads YYEKEE (reference sequence). The CDR3 loop reads CASSTGTVPTNEKLFF. The CDR3 DNA is TGTGCCAGCAGCACGGGGACAGTACCAACTAATGAAAAACTGTTTTTT.

V is TRBV19 and J is TRBJ2-7; maybe TRBD1 (6 bases). CDR1 and CDR2 (germline): LNHDA, SQIVND (reference sequence). The V end lost 5 bases, the J end lost 2 bases, and 13 bases lay between the germline ends. The CDR3 contains 14 residues. This chain's CDR3 is CASSVRGGTYEQYF. CDR3 nucleotides: TGTGCCAGTAGTGTCCGAGGGGGAACCTACGAGCAGTACTTC.

The V gene is TRBV11-1, the J gene TRBJ1-1, with D tentatively TRBD1 (5 bases). The CDR3 length is 14 residues. The V end was cut by 1 base, the J end by 6 bases, with 12 bases between. CDR1 SGHAT and CDR2 FQDESV come from the germline V gene (reference sequence). CDR3 protein: CASSLVQGGAEAFF. In DNA form, the CDR3 reads TGTGCCAGCAGCTTAGTGCAGGGTGGCGCTGAAGCTTTCTTT.

The chain recombines TRBV5-1 with TRBJ2-7; possibly TRBD2 for D (5 bases). V was shortened by 4 bases and J by 2 bases, with 19 bases between the two germline ends. CDR3 size: 16 residues. The V gene's germline CDR1 is SGHRS and CDR2 YFSETQ. Written as DNA, the CDR3 is TGCGCCAGCAGCCCCTTAACCCGAGCGGAGACCTACGAGCAGTACTTC. Its translation is CASSPLTRAETYEQYF.

This clone was detected only once. The chain is built from TRBV6-6 and TRBJ2-7; no definite D call. CDR1 and CDR2 from the germline V gene are MNHNY and SVGAGI (reference sequence). The CDR3 spans 15 residues. V was clipped by 2 bases and J by 3 bases, with 14 bases between them. CDR3 region: CASSYETPSRYEQYF. CDR3 in DNA: TGTGCCAGCAGTTACGAGACACCGAGTCGCTACGAGCAGTACTTC.

The V call is TRBV4-3, the J call TRBJ2-1, with a possible D match to TRBD2 (5 bases). This CDR3 comprises 16 residues. The germline V gene encodes CDR1 LGHNA and CDR2 YSLEER. With 0 bases removed from V and 4 bases from J, the gap between germline ends came to 13 bases. The CDR3 reads CASSQEEGGGYNEQFF. The CDR3 DNA reads as TGCGCCAGCAGCCAAGAAGAGGGCGGTGGTTACAATGAGCAGTTCTTC.

The chain recombines TRBV19 with TRBJ2-2; D not resolved. Germline V gene lookup returns CDR1 LNHDA and CDR2 SQIVND (reference sequence). V was shortened by 6 bases and J by 4 bases, with 12 bases between the two germline ends. The CDR3 sequence is 14 residues long. CDR3 loop: CASSRSHVTGELFF. The CDR3 bases are TGTGCCAGTAGCCGATCCCACGTCACCGGGGAGCTGTTTTTT.

CDR3 region: CASSPGRLYSNQPQHF. As DNA, the CDR3 is TGTGCCAGCAGCCCGGGACGGTTGTATAGCAATCAGCCCCAGCATTTT. The chain recombines TRBV11-3 with TRBJ1-5, with D tentatively TRBD1 (5 bases). V was pared by 5 bases and J by 0 bases, with 14 bases between. CDR1 is SGHNT, CDR2 YENEEA, per germline. This CDR3 contains 16 residues.

As concerns this clone: Other DNA variants within this sample encode the same CDR3. The genes are TRBV27 and TRBJ2-1; unclear D gene. Germline values: CDR1 MNHEY, CDR2 SMNVEV (reference sequence). CDR3 length: 12 amino acids. Between the trimmed V and J ends, which lost 6 bases and 7 bases, there was a span of 10 bases. Here the CDR3 reads CASSFFGNEQFF. Written as DNA, the CDR3 is TGTGCCAGCAGCTTTTTCGGAAATGAGCAGTTCTTC.

This chain uses TRBV9 with TRBJ2-3, with a possible D match to TRBD2 (6 bases). Germline V gene sequence: CDR1 SGDLS, CDR2 YYNGEE. This CDR3 is built from 14 residues. V lost 5 bases and J lost 1, with 11 bases in between. The CDR3 DNA follows: TGTGCCAGCAGGTCCGCGGGACGCACAGATACGCAGTATTTT. Its translation is CASRSAGRTDTQYF.

This clone was seen a single time. The CDR3 sequence is CASSSGAPYHEQYF. The CDR3 nucleotides read TGTGCCAGTAGTTCCGGGGCCCCCTACCACGAGCAGTACTTC. The V gene is TRBV19, the J gene TRBJ2-7; D might be TRBD1 or TRBD2, each matching 5 bases. V was clipped by 5 bases and J by 5 bases, with 16 bases between them. The CDR3 has 14 amino acids. CDR1 LNHDA and CDR2 SQIVND come from the germline V gene (reference sequence). Full variable domain (rest looked up from reference TRBV19 and TRBJ2-7): DGGITQSPKYLFRKEGQNVTLSCEQNLNHDAMYWYRQDPGQGLRLIYYSQIVNDFQKGDIAEGYSVSREKKESFPLTVTSAQKNPTAFYLCASSSGAPYHEQYFGPGTRLTVT.

V and J are TRBV7-9 and TRBJ2-7, with D possibly being TRBD1 (5 bases). The CDR3 sequence is 12 residues long. The germline CDR1 and CDR2 sequences are SEHNR and FQNEAQ (reference sequence). V lost 1 base to trimming and J lost 7 bases, with 8 bases between them. The CDR3 spells CASSLDRQEQYF. CDR3 bases: TGTGCCAGCAGCTTAGACCGACAGGAGCAGTACTTC. Looking up the rest from reference TRBV7-9 and TRBJ2-7 gives the full variable domain: DTGVSQNPRHKITKRGQNVTFRCDPISEHNRLYWYRQTLGQGPEFLTYFQNEAQLEKSRLLSDRFSAERPKGSFSTLEIQRTEQGDSAMYLCASSLDRQEQYFGPGTRLTVT.

The rearrangement links TRBV7-6 to TRBJ2-3; unclear D gene. The germline V gene encodes CDR1 SGHVS and CDR2 FNYEAQ. V was cut by 2 bases and J by 6 bases, with 15 bases left in between. The CDR3 length is 15 residues. CDR3 protein: CASSLYTTYRDTQYF. In DNA form, the CDR3 reads TGTGCCAGCAGCTTATATACTACTTATAGGGATACGCAGTATTTT.

The chain has TRBV2 and TRBJ1-3; tentative D call: TRBD1 (6 bases). The CDR3 sequence is 13 residues long. Trimming removed 2 bases from V and 8 bases from J, with 10 bases in between. Germline CDR1 and CDR2: SNHLY and FYNNEI. In DNA, the CDR3 is TGTGCCAGCAGTGAAAGGGGGGCGGACACCATATATTTT. Its protein product is CASSERGADTIYF.

This chain links TRBV25-1 with TRBJ1-2; 10 bases line up with TRBD1. The V segment lost 4 bases and the J segment 5 bases; nucleotides outside the gene matches: 1. The CDR3 is made up of 13 amino acids. Looked up from germline, CDR1 is MGHDK and CDR2 is SYGVNS. The CDR3 DNA reads as TGTGCCAGCAGTGTGGGACAGGGGTATGGCTACACCTTC. This encodes CASSVGQGYGYTF.